Shown below are 26 T cell receptor beta chains from a single sample sequenced in a study of T cell responses to AZD1222 COVID-19 vaccine. Libraries were prepared by immunoSEQ multiplex PCR; TCRdb keeps only in-frame clonotypes and omits some of them. This sample has around 110,000 clones, with under 95% found just once. The starting material was peripheral blood, obtained on day 0 of AZD1222 vaccination. These receptors were taken from an adult in good health.

This chain joins TRBV7-3 and TRBJ2-3; D gene ambiguous. Germline lookup yields CDR1 SGHTA and CDR2 FQGTGA. There are 13 residues in the CDR3. Trimming took 5 bases from V and 4 from J, leaving 10 bases between them. The chain's CDR3 is CASSKSGADTQYF. The CDR3 DNA is TGTGCCAGCAGCAAAAGTGGTGCAGATACGCAGTATTTT.

This clone was detected once. V gene TRBV20-1 combines with J gene TRBJ2-3; D call uncertain. Germline loops: CDR1 DFQATT, CDR2 SNEGSKA (reference sequence). Deletions cut 3 bases from V and 6 bases from J, with 4 bases between. This CDR3 region has 10 residues. The chain's CDR3 is CSASRDTQYF. The CDR3 DNA reads as TGCAGTGCTAGCAGGGATACGCAGTATTTT.

The rearrangement links TRBV18 to TRBJ2-5; D is perhaps TRBD2 (6 bases). Trimming removed 0 bases at V and 5 bases at J, with 16 bases between. CDR3 length equals 16 residues. CDR1 is KGHSH and CDR2 is LQKENI in the germline V gene. DNA of the CDR3: TGTGCCAGCTCACCACCGACGGCACTAGCACGGGAGACCCAGTACTTC. It codes for CASSPPTALARETQYF.

This chain links TRBV19 with TRBJ1-2; D remains ambiguous. Germline CDR1 and CDR2: LNHDA and SQIVND (reference sequence). The V end was cut by 3 bases, the J end by 8 bases, with 10 bases between. The CDR3 length is 12 residues. The CDR3 spells CASSMRGLGYTF. CDR3 coding DNA: TGTGCCAGTAGTATGAGAGGGCTAGGCTACACCTTC.

The rearrangement links TRBV3-1 (or the pseudogene TRBV3-2) to TRBJ2-7, with TRBD1 as a possible D gene (5 bases). This CDR3 contains 14 residues. Germline CDR1 and CDR2: LGHDT and YNNKEL (reference sequence). With 4 bases removed from V and 2 bases from J, the gap between germline ends came to 12 bases. The CDR3 coding sequence is TGTGCCAGCAGCCCCGAGCCAGGGCCCTACGAGCAGTACTTC. Translation gives CASSPEPGPYEQYF.

V usage is TRBV6-5 and J usage is TRBJ2-1; TRBD1 aligns across 9 bases. V gave up 0 bases and J gave up 4 bases; unmatched junction bases: 1. Germline CDR1 reads MNHEY; CDR2 reads SVGAGI. The CDR3 runs to 15 residues. Written as DNA, the CDR3 is TGTGCCAGCAGTTACTCCGGGACAGGGTACAATGAGCAGTTCTTC. Translating it yields CASSYSGTGYNEQFF.

The count of this clone is one. The rearrangement links TRBV29-1 to TRBJ2-4; 12 bases map to TRBD2. Germline CDR1 is SQVTM and CDR2 is ANQGSEA. CDR3 length: 12 amino acids. With V trimmed by 7 bases and J by 6 bases, 1 base remained unmatched. The CDR3: CSALAGGNIQYF. DNA for the CDR3: TGCAGCGCACTAGCGGGGGGAAACATTCAGTACTTC.

The J gene is TRBJ1-2, the V gene TRBV28, with no clear D. CDR3 length equals 13 residues. Germline CDR1 and CDR2: MDHEN and SYDVKM. The V gene lost 6 bases and the J gene lost 1 base, with 9 bases spanning the gap. The CDR3: CASRKDGNYGYTF. The CDR3 bases are TGTGCCAGCAGAAAGGACGGTAACTATGGCTACACCTTC.

This sequence joins TRBV29-1 and TRBJ1-1; TRBD1 aligns across 9 bases. Germline loops: CDR1 SQVTM, CDR2 ANQGSEA. J was trimmed by 11 bases and V by 4 bases; bases with no gene match: 5. The CDR3 runs 11 residues. CDR3 sequence: CSVATGGRAFF. The CDR3 region has the DNA TGCAGCGTTGCCACAGGGGGCCGGGCTTTCTTT.

V and J are TRBV9 and TRBJ1-2; TRBD1 is a possible D gene (5 bases). V shed 2 bases and J shed 4 bases, with 18 bases lying between them. CDR3 length equals 16 residues. Per germline, CDR1 SGDLS and CDR2 YYNGEE. The CDR3 DNA sequence: TGTGCCAGCAGCGTTGACGGACATGAATCTTTCTATGGCTACACCTTC. It translates to CASSVDGHESFYGYTF.

The V and J genes are TRBV18 and TRBJ2-3; a possible D gene is TRBD2 (6 bases). The CDR3 loop spans 16 amino acids. The germline CDR1 and CDR2 sequences are KGHSH and LQKENI. The V end was cut by 5 bases, the J end by 8 bases, with 23 bases between. The CDR3 DNA reads as TGTGCCAGCTCAGAGACTTCGGGGGTCCGGTGGGGTACGCAGTATTTT. It encodes CASSETSGVRWGTQYF.

The chain couples TRBV3-1 (or the pseudogene TRBV3-2) to TRBJ2-1; TRBD2 matches 7 bases. The CDR3 extends over 16 amino acids. CDR1 is LGHDT and CDR2 is YNNKEL in the germline V gene (reference sequence). V was pared by 1 base and J by 12 bases, with 15 bases of the junction left unmatched. CDR3 DNA sequence: TGTGCCAGCAGCCAAGTGGGGGGGAGCGGGGACTCTGGGCAGTTCTTC. Encoded protein: CASSQVGGSGDSGQFF.

The V call is TRBV5-1, the J call TRBJ2-5, with D possibly matching TRBD1 (5 bases). Per germline, CDR1 SGHRS and CDR2 YFSETQ. The CDR3 totals 15 residues. V lost 1 base and J 5 bases, leaving 15 bases between the germline ends. The CDR3 DNA reads TGCGCCAGCAGCTTGCGGGCAGGGAATATGGAGACCCAGTACTTC. This codes for CASSLRAGNMETQYF.

J is TRBJ2-5 and V is TRBV19; 7 bases are shared with TRBD2. The V gene's germline CDR1 is LNHDA and CDR2 SQIVND (reference sequence). V was pared by 4 bases and J by 1 base, with 12 bases of the junction left unmatched. This CDR3 spans 17 amino acids. In DNA form, the CDR3 reads TGTGCCAGTAGTAAAGAAGGACCGGGACTACTCCAAGAGACCCAGTACTTC. This encodes CASSKEGPGLLQETQYF.

This clone has more than one count but fewer than ten. V gene TRBV10-3 combines with J gene TRBJ1-1, with D possibly being TRBD1 (6 bases). CDR1 is ENHRY and CDR2 is SYGVKD in the germline V gene. There are 19 residues in the CDR3. With 0 bases removed from V and 2 bases from J, the gap between germline ends came to 22 bases. CDR3 DNA: TGTGCCATCAGTGAGTCGACTCGGGGGGCATGGGGTCTTAACACTGAAGCTTTCTTT. It codes for CAISESTRGAWGLNTEAFF.

V and J are TRBV6-6 and TRBJ1-4; D not resolved. Germline V CDR1 and CDR2: MNHNY, SVGAGI (reference sequence). Trimming shortened V by 4 bases and J by 11 bases, and 17 bases separated the two germline ends. The CDR3 has 14 amino acids. The CDR3 nucleotides read TGTGCCAGCAGTTCCGCCCGGGGTTTGAGCAAACTGTTTTTT. Protein: CASSSARGLSKLFF.

In this sample, this clone turned up once. The genes are TRBV5-4 and TRBJ2-7, with 9 bases fitting TRBD1. The CDR3 loop spans 15 amino acids. Germline lookup yields CDR1 SGHNT and CDR2 YYREEE (reference sequence). V dropped 4 bases and J dropped 4; count of bases not matched to a gene: 9. DNA of the CDR3: TGTGCCAGCAGCCGTCCAACAGGGGGCTCGTACGAGCAGTACTTC. Encoded protein: CASSRPTGGSYEQYF. The whole variable domain, filled in from reference TRBV5-4 and TRBJ2-7, reads ETGVTQSPTHLIKTRGQQVTLRCSSQSGHNTVSWYQQALGQGPQFIFQYYREEENGRGNFPPRFSGLQFPNYSSELNVNALELDDSALYLCASSRPTGGSYEQYFGPGTRLTVT.

The chain joins TRBV5-1 to TRBJ2-1; D might be TRBD2 (5 bases). With 1 base removed from V and 1 base from J, the gap between germline ends came to 9 bases. The CDR3 extends over 15 amino acids. Germline assignment: CDR1 SGHRS and CDR2 YFSETQ. The CDR3 loop is CASSLRDGSYNEQFF. The CDR3, as DNA: TGCGCCAGCAGCTTGCGGGATGGATCCTACAATGAGCAGTTCTTC.

The J gene is TRBJ1-3, the V gene TRBV7-2; no definite D call. The CDR3 covers 15 residues. Germline V gene data show CDR1 as SGHTA and CDR2 as FQGNSA. Trimming shortened V by 6 bases and J by 0 bases, and 12 bases separated the two germline ends. CDR3 nucleotide sequence: TGTGCCAGCAGTCGAGATCAGAGCTCTGGAAACACCATATATTTT. Translation: CASSRDQSSGNTIYF.

The J gene is TRBJ1-4, the V gene TRBV7-9; possibly TRBD1 for D (5 bases). This CDR3 has 14 amino acids. Germline loops: CDR1 SEHNR, CDR2 FQNEAQ (reference sequence). The germline V and J ends were trimmed by 5 bases and 8 bases, with 15 bases remaining between them. The CDR3, as DNA: TGTGCCAGCAGCCCACGGGCGGCAGGGGAAAAACTGTTTTTT. Protein product: CASSPRAAGEKLFF.

The gene calls are TRBV19 and TRBJ2-7; 7 bases match TRBD1. The germline gives CDR1 LNHDA, CDR2 SQIVND (reference sequence). The V segment lost 5 bases and the J segment 2 bases; nucleotides outside the gene matches: 3. This CDR3 is built from 13 residues. CDR3 nucleotide sequence: TGTGCCAGTAGTCTGACAGGGACCTACGAGCAGTACTTC. As protein: CASSLTGTYEQYF.

This chain links TRBV11-3 with TRBJ2-3; 8 bases align to TRBD2. Trimming took 5 bases from V and 0 from J; bases not matched to a gene: 4. The germline V gene encodes CDR1 SGHNT and CDR2 YENEEA. This CDR3 is built from 15 residues. CDR3 coding DNA: TGTGCCAGCAGCCGTCGGGGGGGTAGCACAGATACGCAGTATTTT. It encodes CASSRRGGSTDTQYF.

The rearrangement uses TRBV4-1 and TRBJ1-4; 9 nucleotides line up with TRBD1. V dropped 6 bases and J dropped 3; count of bases not matched to a gene: 2. The germline V gene encodes CDR1 MGHRA and CDR2 YSYEKL. This CDR3 spans 14 amino acids. The CDR3 DNA is TGCGCCAGCAGTCGGGACAGGGCTAATGAAAAACTGTTTTTT. This codes for CASSRDRANEKLFF.

The V gene is TRBV7-8, the J gene TRBJ1-1, with 9 bases matching TRBD1. Unmatched junction bases numbered 7, after V lost 4 bases and J lost 1 base. CDR1 and CDR2 from the germline V gene are SGHVS and FQNEAQ. The CDR3 spans 16 residues. CDR3 in DNA: TGTGCCAGCAGCTCAAGGACAGGGGCCGCGAACACTGAAGCTTTCTTT. Encoded protein: CASSSRTGAANTEAFF. Full variable domain (rest looked up from reference TRBV7-8 and TRBJ1-1): GAGVSQSPRYKVAKRGQDVALRCDPISGHVSLFWYQQALGQGPEFLTYFQNEAQLDKSGLPSDRFFAERPEGSVSTLKIQRTQQEDSAVYLCASSSRTGAANTEAFFGQGTRLTVV.

The chain couples TRBV9 to TRBJ2-5; 9 positions match TRBD2. Germline-derived CDR1 and CDR2 are SGDLS and YYNGEE. CDR3 length equals 14 residues. V lost 2 bases to trimming and J lost 5 bases; unmatched junction nucleotides: 4. The CDR3 here is CASSVGLAGETQYF. CDR3 sequence (DNA): TGTGCCAGCAGCGTCGGCCTAGCGGGGGAGACCCAGTACTTC.

This clone has only one observation. The chain recombines TRBV11-3 with TRBJ2-5, with TRBD2 matching 8 bases. Unmatched junction bases numbered 10, after V lost 6 bases and J lost 4 bases. Germline V gives CDR1 SGHNT, CDR2 YENEEA. CDR3 length equals 15 residues. CDR3 residues: CASSSGTSGVETQYF. The CDR3 DNA is TGTGCCAGCAGTTCCGGGACTAGTGGGGTAGAGACCCAGTACTTC.